This T cell receptor (beta chain) was found in a study of T cells in Graves' hyperthyroidism and ophthalmopathy. Amplified TCR beta CDR3 regions came from RNA transcripts. Carried out on the TCR CDR3, a first-round RT-PCR used the HTBI primer set. TCRdb ran MiXCR on the multiplex PCR reads and lists one entry per CDR3 protein. Here the sample spans some 250,000 distinct CDR3 sequences, about 16% being singletons. Germline V gene data show CDR1 as MGHRA and CDR2 as YSYEKL. The CDR3 has 19 residues. V shed 1 base, J shed 0 bases, and the junction held 11 bases outside the gene matches. Findings and limits, study-wide: Ophthalmopathy was model-predicted a median around 6.1 months pre-onset.

This clonotype appeared a few times. Its antigen is undetermined. Patients aged 18 to 65 had newly diagnosed hyperthyroidism of under 2 months' duration. The study left out patients who had uncontrolled infection, other autoimmune disease, pregnancy or lactation. Fresh 10 ml peripheral blood yielded PBMCs. V and J are TRBV4-1 and TRBJ1-3; TRBD1 agrees at 8 bases. Sequencing was performed on blood. The clonotype comes from a woman in her forties or fifties with Graves' hyperthyroidism that later progressed to Graves' ophthalmopathy. CDR3 region: CASSQGPGGPKSSGNTIYF. The CDR3 DNA reads as TGCGCCAGCAGCCAAGGTCCAGGGGGCCCCAAGAGCTCTGGAAACACCATATATTTT.